This is a list of T cell receptor beta chains from one sample in a study of regulatory T cells in long-lasting Graves disease. TCRdb used MiXCR to reprocess the multiplex PCR reads, holding one entry per CDR3 protein. The table includes under 800,000 distinct CDR3 sequences, less than 20% detected once. This sample also appeared in a second study, on T cells in Graves' hyperthyroidism and ophthalmopathy.

This specimen consisted of peripheral blood mononuclear cells (PBMCs), obtained at new diagnosis, from a patient treated with antithyroid drugs. These receptors all stem from a woman aged 25 to 45 with Graves disease. The CDR3 runs from the conserved cysteine through the conserved F or W. Fields, in order: clone size, V gene, D gene, J gene, CDR3 DNA, CDR3 protein. A D gene is named only where the DNA matches it firmly. Expanded clones get a size class; other rows say once, few or many, or leave the size out.

abundance: many; v_gene: TRBV6-1; d_gene: TRBD1; j_gene: TRBJ1-1; CDR3nt: TGTGCCAGCACCGGACAGGGTGCCCGGAACACTGAAGCTTTCTTT; CDR3aa: CASTGQGARNTEAFF
abundance: few; v_gene: TRBV5-1; d_gene: TRBD1; j_gene: TRBJ1-2; CDR3nt: TGCGCCAGCAGCTTGGTGGGAGGACCGACTATGGACAGGGACTATGGCTACACCTTC; CDR3aa: CASSLVGGPTMDRDYGYTF
abundance: many; v_gene: TRBV11-2; d_gene: -; j_gene: TRBJ1-1; CDR3nt: TGTGCCAGCAGCTTAGCTTCCCGCACTGAAGCTTTCTTT; CDR3aa: CASSLASRTEAFF
abundance: -; v_gene: TRBV7-7; d_gene: TRBD2; j_gene: TRBJ2-2; CDR3nt: TGTGCTAGCAGCTTTGGACTAGCGGGAGCCACCGGGGAGCTGTTTTTT; CDR3aa: CASSFGLAGATGELFF
abundance: many; v_gene: TRBV30; d_gene: -; j_gene: TRBJ1-6; CDR3nt: TGTGCCTGGAGTGTCTCGTCTTCGAGGTCACCCCTCCACTTT; CDR3aa: CAWSVSSSRSPLHF
abundance: many; v_gene: TRBV7-9; d_gene: -; j_gene: TRBJ2-7; CDR3nt: TGTGCCAGCAGCTTAGGGGGTCGATCCTACGAGCAGTACTTC; CDR3aa: CASSLGGRSYEQYF
abundance: once; v_gene: TRBV2; d_gene: TRBD1; j_gene: TRBJ1-5; CDR3nt: TGTGCCAGCAAGGACAGGGCCAATCAGCCCCAGCATTTT; CDR3aa: CASKDRANQPQHF
abundance: -; v_gene: TRBV18; d_gene: TRBD1; j_gene: TRBJ1-2; CDR3nt: TGTGCCAGCTCACCATCAGGGGGCGAAGGCTACACCTTC; CDR3aa: CASSPSGGEGYTF
abundance: -; v_gene: TRBV9; d_gene: TRBD1; j_gene: TRBJ2-7; CDR3nt: TGTGCCAGCAGCGTGGGAGGACAGGGGAGCTCCTACGAGCAGTACTTC; CDR3aa: CASSVGGQGSSYEQYF
abundance: many; v_gene: TRBV30; d_gene: -; j_gene: TRBJ1-1; CDR3nt: TGTGCCTGGAGTGGGAGGCATAGCCCGGAGAGAGGAGCTTTCTTT; CDR3aa: CAWSGRHSPERGAFF
abundance: many; v_gene: TRBV12-3/TRBV12-4; d_gene: -; j_gene: TRBJ1-5; CDR3nt: TGTGCCAGCACCCCCCGAGGGCAGGGCAATCAGCCCCAGCATTTT; CDR3aa: CASTPRGQGNQPQHF
abundance: many; v_gene: TRBV7-2; d_gene: TRBD2; j_gene: TRBJ2-7; CDR3nt: TGTGCCAGCAGCGCAGAACTCCTAGCGGGGGGGGCCTACGAGCAGTACTTC; CDR3aa: CASSAELLAGGAYEQYF
abundance: -; v_gene: TRBV4-2; d_gene: -; j_gene: TRBJ2-3; CDR3nt: TGTGCCAGCAGCCTCCCCGGTATGGATACGCAGTATTTT; CDR3aa: CASSLPGMDTQYF
abundance: few; v_gene: TRBV7-6; d_gene: -; j_gene: TRBJ2-5; CDR3nt: TGTGCCAGCAGCCCCGTAGGGGGGTCAGAGACCCAGTACTTC; CDR3aa: CASSPVGGSETQYF
abundance: many; v_gene: TRBV2; d_gene: -; j_gene: TRBJ1-2; CDR3nt: TGTGCCAGCAGTGCACAGCTTCCCTACTATGGCTACACCTTC; CDR3aa: CASSAQLPYYGYTF
abundance: many; v_gene: TRBV6-1; d_gene: TRBD2; j_gene: TRBJ2-7; CDR3nt: TGTGCCAGCAAAGAACTAGCGGGGTCCTACGAGCAGTACTTC; CDR3aa: CASKELAGSYEQYF
abundance: -; v_gene: TRBV20-1; d_gene: -; j_gene: TRBJ1-1; CDR3nt: TGCAGTGCTAGAGATGTTACAGGGCTAAACACTGAAGCTTTCTTT; CDR3aa: CSARDVTGLNTEAFF
abundance: many; v_gene: TRBV7-2; d_gene: TRBD1; j_gene: TRBJ1-5; CDR3nt: TGTGCCAGCAGCAGGGACAGGGGTGGTCAGCCCCAGCATTTT; CDR3aa: CASSRDRGGQPQHF
abundance: few; v_gene: TRBV6-1; d_gene: -; j_gene: TRBJ1-4; CDR3nt: TGTGCCAGCAGTGAGACTCTTTTACTGTTTTTT; CDR3aa: CASSETLLLFF
abundance: many; v_gene: TRBV24-1; d_gene: -; j_gene: TRBJ2-1; CDR3nt: TGTGCCACCAGTGACTCCCGCTTTGAGCAGTTCTTC; CDR3aa: CATSDSRFEQFF
abundance: many; v_gene: TRBV7-9; d_gene: -; j_gene: TRBJ1-2; CDR3nt: TGTGCCAGCAGCTTAGGCCTAGGCGGGACTGTTGGCTACACCTTC; CDR3aa: CASSLGLGGTVGYTF
abundance: few; v_gene: TRBV6-2/TRBV6-3; d_gene: -; j_gene: TRBJ2-3; CDR3nt: TGTGCCAGCAGTTGGATGGGGGATACGCAGTATTTT; CDR3aa: CASSWMGDTQYF
abundance: -; v_gene: TRBV6-4; d_gene: TRBD2; j_gene: TRBJ2-2; CDR3nt: TGTGCCAGCCGCCCATCTTTGGCGGGAGGAATTGACACCGGGGAGCTGTTTTTT; CDR3aa: CASRPSLAGGIDTGELFF
abundance: few; v_gene: TRBV28; d_gene: TRBD1; j_gene: TRBJ2-7; CDR3nt: TGTGCCAGCAGAAGGACGGGACAGTCCTACGAGCAGTACTTC; CDR3aa: CASRRTGQSYEQYF
abundance: -; v_gene: TRBV5-1; d_gene: -; j_gene: TRBJ2-1; CDR3nt: TGCGCCAGCAGCTTGGGATACCTCTCTGGGGAGCAGTTCTTC; CDR3aa: CASSLGYLSGEQFF
abundance: few; v_gene: TRBV10-3; d_gene: -; j_gene: TRBJ2-1; CDR3nt: TGTGCCATCAGCACCGGATACAATGAGCAGTTCTTC; CDR3aa: CAISTGYNEQFF
abundance: -; v_gene: TRBV5-1; d_gene: -; j_gene: TRBJ2-2; CDR3nt: TGCGCCAGCAGCGCTAAGGTAGCCGGGGAGCTGTTTTTT; CDR3aa: CASSAKVAGELFF
abundance: few; v_gene: TRBV4-1; d_gene: -; j_gene: TRBJ1-4; CDR3nt: TGCGCCAGCAGCACGTCTGAGTTCGAAAAACTGTTTTTT; CDR3aa: CASSTSEFEKLFF
abundance: many; v_gene: TRBV28; d_gene: -; j_gene: TRBJ1-2; CDR3nt: TGTGCCAGCAGCTTAATGTCGCTTGCTACCTTC; CDR3aa: CASSLMSLATF
abundance: -; v_gene: TRBV6-1; d_gene: -; j_gene: TRBJ2-7; CDR3nt: TGTGCCAGCATTCACGGTAGCTCTCCGGGCGAGCAGTACTTC; CDR3aa: CASIHGSSPGEQYF
abundance: -; v_gene: TRBV19; d_gene: -; j_gene: TRBJ2-7; CDR3nt: TGTGCCAGTAGTATCCGCTCCCACGGCTCCTCCTACGAGCAGTACTTC; CDR3aa: CASSIRSHGSSYEQYF
abundance: few; v_gene: TRBV18; d_gene: -; j_gene: TRBJ1-2; CDR3nt: TGTGCCAGCTCACTCTCGCAGGGGCAGGGCTATGGCTACACCTTC; CDR3aa: CASSLSQGQGYGYTF
abundance: -; v_gene: TRBV30; d_gene: -; j_gene: TRBJ2-3; CDR3nt: TGTGCCTGGAGTTTTAAACGGGAGCCAGATACGCAGTATTTT; CDR3aa: CAWSFKREPDTQYF
abundance: -; v_gene: TRBV6-4; d_gene: TRBD1; j_gene: TRBJ2-1; CDR3nt: TGTGCCAGCAGCCCAACAGGGGGCATATACAATGAGCAGTTCTTC; CDR3aa: CASSPTGGIYNEQFF
abundance: -; v_gene: TRBV18; d_gene: TRBD2; j_gene: TRBJ2-3; CDR3nt: TGTGCCAGCTCAGAATTAGCGGGAGCGACAGATACGCAGTATTTT; CDR3aa: CASSELAGATDTQYF
abundance: -; v_gene: TRBV7-9; d_gene: -; j_gene: TRBJ2-7; CDR3nt: TGTGCCAGCAGCTTAACCGGGCAGAAGCCTCTCGAGCAGTACTTC; CDR3aa: CASSLTGQKPLEQYF
abundance: few; v_gene: TRBV6-1; d_gene: -; j_gene: TRBJ2-3; CDR3nt: TGTGCCAGTTTATTTGAACGGCTAAAGGGGGATACGCAGTATTTT; CDR3aa: CASLFERLKGDTQYF
abundance: many; v_gene: TRBV29-1; d_gene: -; j_gene: TRBJ1-1; CDR3nt: TGCAGCGTTCGCGACGGAACAAAGAACACTGAAGCTTTCTTT; CDR3aa: CSVRDGTKNTEAFF
abundance: few; v_gene: TRBV20-1; d_gene: -; j_gene: TRBJ2-4; CDR3nt: TGCAGTGCCGAGGGCCCAACCTGGGACATTCAGTACTTC; CDR3aa: CSAEGPTWDIQYF
abundance: -; v_gene: TRBV29-1; d_gene: -; j_gene: TRBJ1-4; CDR3nt: TGCAGCGTTGAAACCGTTAATGAAAAACTGTTTTTT; CDR3aa: CSVETVNEKLFF
abundance: few; v_gene: TRBV20-1; d_gene: TRBD1; j_gene: TRBJ1-2; CDR3nt: TGCAGTGCCCTGACAGGGAAGGACTATGGTGGCTACACCTTC; CDR3aa: CSALTGKDYGGYTF